This T cell receptor beta chain was obtained from a study of T cells in narcolepsy. Study-level background: Patients with NT1 or NT2 and healthy control donors were enrolled. General study results and limits: Same-patient CSF and blood CD4+ T cell clonotypes included HCRT-specific and TRIB2-specific autoreactive ones. Autoreactive clonotypes reportedly recurred in blood of same and different patients, not controls.

Sequenced by immunoSEQ multiplex PCR; TCRdb stores in-frame clones only, minus some. The sample contains tens of thousands of clones, about 91% of which appear only once. A note on this clone: Its target is not known.

Germline lookup yields CDR1 SGHRS and CDR2 YFSETQ. V was clipped by 7 bases and J by 6 bases, with 17 bases between them. The CDR3 sequence is 14 residues long. This sequence joins TRBV5-1 and TRBJ1-5; possibly TRBD1 for D (5 bases). This clonotype was sampled from a human donor with narcolepsy. Sample: CD45RA- memory CD4+ T cells from PBMCs. The CDR3 DNA reads TGCGCCAGCGCCGAGTTTGGGGGAGGTCAGCCCCAGCATTTT. Protein sequence: CASAEFGGGQPQHF.